Included here is one T cell receptor (beta chain) sequence, with context. This entry is derived from a study of PD-L1 blockade in urothelial cancer. Study-wide background: Chemotherapy regimens numbering 0 to 3 had been given to patients. At 3 weeks after treatment start (second dose) and again at 6 weeks, blood was analyzed.

The V and J ends lost 1 base and 5 bases, in that order; junction bases with no gene match: 11. The germline V gene encodes CDR1 MNHNS and CDR2 SASEGT. This CDR3 comprises 17 residues. The protocol was immunoSEQ multiplex PCR, while the TCRdb copy is restricted to in-frame clones and leaves out a portion. The data show 45,000 to 50,000 clones, around 88% seen once. The V gene is TRBV6-1, the J gene TRBJ2-5, with TRBD2 matching 9 bases. This receptor was identified in an elderly man with urothelial cancer. This specimen consisted of PBMCs, obtained around atezolizumab (anti-PD-L1) treatment. The CDR3 DNA reads TGTGCCAGCAGTGAAGTCCCGGCTAGCGGGATAGGGGAGACCCAGTACTTC. It translates to CASSEVPASGIGETQYF.